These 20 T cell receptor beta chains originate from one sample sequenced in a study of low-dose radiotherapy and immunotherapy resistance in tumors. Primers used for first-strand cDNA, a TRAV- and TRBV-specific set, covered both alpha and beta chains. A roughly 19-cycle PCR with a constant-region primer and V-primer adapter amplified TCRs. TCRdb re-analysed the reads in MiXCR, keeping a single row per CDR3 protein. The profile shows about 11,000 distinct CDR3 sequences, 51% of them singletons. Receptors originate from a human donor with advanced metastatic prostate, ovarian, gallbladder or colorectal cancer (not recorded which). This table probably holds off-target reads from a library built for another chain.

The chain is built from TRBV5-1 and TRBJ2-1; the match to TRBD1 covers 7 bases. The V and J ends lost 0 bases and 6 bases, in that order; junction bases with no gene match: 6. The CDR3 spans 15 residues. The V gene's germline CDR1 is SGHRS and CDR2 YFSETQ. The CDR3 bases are TGCGCCAGCAGCTTGGAAGGGGGCGGTGGCAATGAGCAGTTCTTC. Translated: CASSLEGGGGNEQFF.

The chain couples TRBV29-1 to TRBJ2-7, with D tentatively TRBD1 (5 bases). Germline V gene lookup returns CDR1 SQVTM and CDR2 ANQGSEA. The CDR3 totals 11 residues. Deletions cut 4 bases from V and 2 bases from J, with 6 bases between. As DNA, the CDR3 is TGCAGCGTTGTGACAGCCTACGAGCAGTACTTC. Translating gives CSVVTAYEQYF.

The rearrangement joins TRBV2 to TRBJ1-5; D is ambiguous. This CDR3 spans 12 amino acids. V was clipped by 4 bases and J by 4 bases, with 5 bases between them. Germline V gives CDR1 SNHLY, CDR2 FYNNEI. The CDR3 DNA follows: TGTGCCAGCAGTGGAGCGAATCAGCCCCAGCATTTT. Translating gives CASSGANQPQHF. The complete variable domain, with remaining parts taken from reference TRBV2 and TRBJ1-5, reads EPEVTQTPSHQVTQMGQEVILRCVPISNHLYFYWYRQILGQKVEFLVSFYNNEISEKSEIFDDQFSVERPDGSNFTLKIRSTKLEDSAMYFCASSGANQPQHFGDGTRLSIL.

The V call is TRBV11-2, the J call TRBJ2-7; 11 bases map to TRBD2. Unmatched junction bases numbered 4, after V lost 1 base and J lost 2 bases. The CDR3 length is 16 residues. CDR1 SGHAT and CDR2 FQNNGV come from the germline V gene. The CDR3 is CASSLGLAGRTYEQYF. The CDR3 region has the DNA TGTGCCAGCAGCTTAGGACTAGCGGGGCGGACCTACGAGCAGTACTTC.

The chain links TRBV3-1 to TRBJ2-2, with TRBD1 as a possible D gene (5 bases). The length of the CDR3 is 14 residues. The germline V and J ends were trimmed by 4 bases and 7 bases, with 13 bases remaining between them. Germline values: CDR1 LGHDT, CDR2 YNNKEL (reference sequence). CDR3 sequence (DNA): TGTGCCAGCAGCCTCGCCGCAGGGATCGGGGAGCTGTTTTTT. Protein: CASSLAAGIGELFF.

CDR3 amino acids: CSVEVFNYGYTF. The CDR3 nucleotides are TGCAGCGTTGAAGTCTTCAACTATGGCTACACCTTC. This chain joins TRBV29-1 and TRBJ1-2; no clear D. CDR1 and CDR2 (germline): SQVTM, ANQGSEA. V lost 1 base, J lost 2 bases, and 5 bases lay in between. This CDR3 has 12 residues.

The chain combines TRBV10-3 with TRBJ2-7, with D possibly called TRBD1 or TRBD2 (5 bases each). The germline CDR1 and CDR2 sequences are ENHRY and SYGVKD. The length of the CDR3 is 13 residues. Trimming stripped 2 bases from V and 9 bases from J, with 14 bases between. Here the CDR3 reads CAISEARDDWQYF. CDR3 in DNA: TGTGCCATCAGTGAGGCCCGGGACGACTGGCAGTACTTC.

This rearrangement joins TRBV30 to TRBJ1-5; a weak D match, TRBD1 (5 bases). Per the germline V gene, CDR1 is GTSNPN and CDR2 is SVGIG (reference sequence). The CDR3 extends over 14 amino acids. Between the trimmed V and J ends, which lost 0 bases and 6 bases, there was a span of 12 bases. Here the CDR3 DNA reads TGTGCCTGGAGTGTACACGGGGGGGGTCAGCCCCAGCATTTT. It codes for CAWSVHGGGQPQHF.

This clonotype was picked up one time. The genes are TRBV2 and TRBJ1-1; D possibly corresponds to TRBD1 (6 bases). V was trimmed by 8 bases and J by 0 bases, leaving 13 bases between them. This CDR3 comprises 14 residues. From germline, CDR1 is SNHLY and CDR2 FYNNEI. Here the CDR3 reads CASGYRALNTEAFF. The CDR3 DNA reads TGTGCCAGCGGTTACAGGGCTCTGAACACTGAAGCTTTCTTT. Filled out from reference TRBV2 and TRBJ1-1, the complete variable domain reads EPEVTQTPSHQVTQMGQEVILRCVPISNHLYFYWYRQILGQKVEFLVSFYNNEISEKSEIFDDQFSVERPDGSNFTLKIRSTKLEDSAMYFCASGYRALNTEAFFGQGTRLTVV.

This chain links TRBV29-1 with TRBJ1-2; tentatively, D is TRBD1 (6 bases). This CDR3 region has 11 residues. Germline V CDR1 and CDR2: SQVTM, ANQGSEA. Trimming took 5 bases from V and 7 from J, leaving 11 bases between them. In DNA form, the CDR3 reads TGCAGCGTTTTACAGGGACTTGGCTACACCTTC. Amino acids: CSVLQGLGYTF.

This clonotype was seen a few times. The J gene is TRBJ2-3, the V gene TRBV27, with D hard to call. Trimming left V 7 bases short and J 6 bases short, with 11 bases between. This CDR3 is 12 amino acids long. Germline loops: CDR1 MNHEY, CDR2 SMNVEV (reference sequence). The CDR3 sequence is CASKSGPDTQYF. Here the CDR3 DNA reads TGTGCCAGCAAATCAGGCCCGGATACGCAGTATTTT.

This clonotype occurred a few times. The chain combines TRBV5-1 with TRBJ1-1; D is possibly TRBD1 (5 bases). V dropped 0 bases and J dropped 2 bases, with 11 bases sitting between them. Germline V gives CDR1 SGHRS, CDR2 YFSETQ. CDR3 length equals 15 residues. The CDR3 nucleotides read TGCGCCAGCAGCTTGGGCCCAGGGTTTAACACTGAAGCTTTCTTT. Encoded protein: CASSLGPGFNTEAFF.

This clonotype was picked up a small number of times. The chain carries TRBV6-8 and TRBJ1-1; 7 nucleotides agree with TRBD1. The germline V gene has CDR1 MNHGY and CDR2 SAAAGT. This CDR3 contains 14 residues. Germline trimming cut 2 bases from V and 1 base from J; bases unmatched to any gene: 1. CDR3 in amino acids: CASSYAGGNTEAFF. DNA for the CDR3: TGTGCCAGCAGTTACGCAGGGGGGAACACTGAAGCTTTCTTT.

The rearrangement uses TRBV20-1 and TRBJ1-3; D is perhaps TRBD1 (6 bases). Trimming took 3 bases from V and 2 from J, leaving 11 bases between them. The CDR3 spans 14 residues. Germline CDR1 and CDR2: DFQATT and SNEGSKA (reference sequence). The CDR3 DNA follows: TGCAGTGCTAGCGGGGCAGGGGCTGGAAACACCATATATTTT. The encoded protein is CSASGAGAGNTIYF.

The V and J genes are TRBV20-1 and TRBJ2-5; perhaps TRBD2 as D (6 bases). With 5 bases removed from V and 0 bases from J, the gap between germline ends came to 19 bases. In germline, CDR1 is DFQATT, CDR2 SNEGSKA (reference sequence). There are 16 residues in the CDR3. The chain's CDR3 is CSARDPGSPYQETQYF. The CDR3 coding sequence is TGCAGTGCTCGGGACCCCGGGAGCCCTTACCAAGAGACCCAGTACTTC.

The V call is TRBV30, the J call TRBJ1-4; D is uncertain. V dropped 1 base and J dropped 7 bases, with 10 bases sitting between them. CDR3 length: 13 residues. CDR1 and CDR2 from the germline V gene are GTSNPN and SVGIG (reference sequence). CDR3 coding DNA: TGTGCCTGGAGTGGCCTTCGCTCTGAAAAACTGTTTTTT. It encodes CAWSGLRSEKLFF.

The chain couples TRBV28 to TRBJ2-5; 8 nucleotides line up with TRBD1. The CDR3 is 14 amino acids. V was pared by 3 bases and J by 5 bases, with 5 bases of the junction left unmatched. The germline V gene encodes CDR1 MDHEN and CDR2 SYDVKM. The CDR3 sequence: CASSFVRGPETQYF. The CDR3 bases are TGTGCCAGCAGTTTCGTCAGGGGGCCTGAGACCCAGTACTTC. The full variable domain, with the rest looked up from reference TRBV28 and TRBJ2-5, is DVKVTQSSRYLVKRTGEKVFLECVQDMDHENMFWYRQDPGLGLRLIYFSYDVKMKEKGDIPEGYSVSREKKERFSLILESASTNQTSMYLCASSFVRGPETQYFGPGTRLLVL.

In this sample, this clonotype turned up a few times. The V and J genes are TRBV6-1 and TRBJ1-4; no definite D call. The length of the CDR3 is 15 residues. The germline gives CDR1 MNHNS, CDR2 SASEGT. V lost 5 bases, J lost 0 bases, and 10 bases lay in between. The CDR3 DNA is TGTGCCAGCAGTTACTCTCAGTCAACTAATGAAAAACTGTTTTTT. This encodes CASSYSQSTNEKLFF.

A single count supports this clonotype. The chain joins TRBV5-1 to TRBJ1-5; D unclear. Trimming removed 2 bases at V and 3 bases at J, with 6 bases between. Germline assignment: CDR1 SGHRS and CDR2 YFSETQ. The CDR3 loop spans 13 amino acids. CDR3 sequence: CASSFGNNQPQHF. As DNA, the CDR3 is TGCGCCAGCAGCTTTGGGAACAATCAGCCCCAGCATTTT.

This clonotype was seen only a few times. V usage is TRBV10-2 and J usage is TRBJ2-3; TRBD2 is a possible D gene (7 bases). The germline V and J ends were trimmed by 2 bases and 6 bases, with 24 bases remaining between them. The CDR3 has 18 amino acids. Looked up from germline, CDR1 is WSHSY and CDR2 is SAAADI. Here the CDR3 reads CASSEPNFLGGGLDTQYF. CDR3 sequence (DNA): TGCGCCAGCAGTGAGCCCAACTTCTTAGGGGGGGGGCTGGATACGCAGTATTTT.